This TCR beta chain appears in the sequencing data of a study of CD8+CD57+ T cells in acquired aplastic anemia (dated by TCRdb to the late 2010s). Regarding the research as a whole: Extracted DNA from sorted CD4+ and CD8+ cells averaged about 3 ug, ranging from roughly 0.17 to 27.4 ug. An average of approximately 10 million reads for CD4+ cells and approximately 11 million reads for CD8+ cells was obtained from healthy donor samples.

TCR repertoires of sorted CD4+ and CD8+ blood T cells from severe aplastic anemia patients and healthy subjects were deep-sequenced in the study. Ficoll-Paque density gradient centrifugation was used to isolate peripheral blood mononuclear cells. Before DNA extraction, CD4+ and CD8+ T cells were sorted with FACS or magnetic beads. What the authors observed across the whole study: CD8+ Simpson's diversity did not differ significantly between patients and healthy controls (P=0.060). Around 27 CD8+ CDR3 sequences were found to be shared between patients and controls, but these sequences appeared to be highly expressed in patients and within the immunodominant clones of the patients.

Genomic DNA was used as template for profiling of TCR beta VDJ combinations and CDR3 sequences. An Illumina HiSeq 2000 was the platform used for TCR repertoire sequencing. In the source study's methods: Repertoire assessment relied on Simpson's diversity index, CDR3 size and DJ length profiles, and TRBV/TRBJ rearrangement plots. The most abundant DNA sequence in the deep sequencing data was taken as the immunodominant clone. CDR3 amino acid sequences were screened for sharing across subjects and were compared with published repertoires and the VDJdb database. Through fastp at Q25 and MiXCR, TCRdb rebuilt clones from the public reads, retaining in-frame beta chains. Duplicate CDR3 protein sequences are folded into a single record with the most common DNA and genes. Here the V and J calls rest on TCRdb's processing, not on the authors' analysis. For this sample the table gives about 200,000 distinct CDR3 sequences, of which almost 35% were detected only once. Jointly, the top ten make up roughly 1.1% of the sample.

Worth noting for this clonotype: Its antigen specificity is not known. The sample holds no much larger clone one base away, and base qualities are not on file.

This sequence was found in a human donor in good health, serving as a control. Sequencing was done on a sample of sorted CD4+, CD8+, or CD8+CD57+ T cells (not recorded which) from PBMCs.

The CDR3 in this case is CATSREGQSTYEQYF. The nucleotide sequence is given as TGTGCCACCAGCAGAGAGGGACAGAGCACCTACGAGCAGTACTTC. The chain couples TRBV15 to TRBJ2-7; the junction holds 7 bases that match TRBD1. In the germline V gene (reference sequence), CDR1 corresponds to LNHNV and CDR2 to YYDKDF. Trimming leaves V shorter by 0 bases and J shorter by 2 bases, with the junction holding 4 bases beyond the gene matches. From the cysteine up to the phenylalanine, the CDR3 has a length of 15 residues. Of the read, only the CDR3 DNA is kept; its 45 bases are in frame from base 1.